This section outlines one T cell receptor beta chain sequence together with its context. The antigen is not known. Germline loops: CDR1 KGHDR, CDR2 SFDVKD. The CDR3 sequence is 17 residues long. V lost 0 bases and J lost 3; bases outside the gene matches: 8. These data belong to a study of T cell responses to AZD1222 COVID-19 vaccine. Overall study findings and caveats: The study sampled repertoires only after the peak T cell response. Among spike-specific TCRs, nearly half reportedly target unmutated variant regions.

Method: immunoSEQ multiplex PCR; TCRdb's copy keeps in-frame clones and lacks some. The sample shows tens of thousands of clones, approximately 92% of them seen only once. The clonotype was recovered from an adult who received the AZD1222 COVID-19 vaccine. Sequencing was performed on peripheral blood, taken 28 days after the second AZD1222 dose. This chain uses TRBV24-1 with TRBJ2-3; 7 nucleotides align to TRBD1. As DNA, the CDR3 is TGTGCCACCAGTGATTTGCAGAGGGGGCGCAGGACAGATACGCAGTATTTT. This codes for CATSDLQRGRRTDTQYF.